One sample yielded the 14 T cell receptor beta chains listed below, sequenced in a study of technical replicates of blood from a few donors. Method: immunoSEQ multiplex PCR; TCRdb's copy keeps in-frame clones and lacks some. The table records about 100,000 clones, approximately 95% of them present only once. Sequencing input: T cells isolated from PBMCs. Every receptor here comes from a human donor in good health.

The CDR3 is CASSSGGWDRDTDTQYF. CDR3 in DNA: TGTGCCAGCAGCTCAGGGGGTTGGGACAGGGACACAGATACGCAGTATTTT. The gene calls are TRBV7-9 and TRBJ2-3; 9 nucleotides match TRBD1. CDR3 length: 17 residues. Germline CDR1 SEHNR, CDR2 FQNEAQ (reference sequence). J was trimmed by 2 bases and V by 4 bases; bases with no gene match: 10.

The rearrangement links TRBV30 to TRBJ2-5; the match to TRBD2 covers 10 bases. Germline CDR1 is GTSNPN and CDR2 is SVGIG (reference sequence). Trimming removed 3 bases from V and 4 bases from J; junction bases left unmatched: 8. The CDR3 consists of 15 residues. As DNA, the CDR3 is TGTGCCTGGAGAGGAGCGGGGGGGCCGGGAGAGACCCAGTACTTC. Translation: CAWRGAGGPGETQYF. Variable domain in full (rest from reference TRBV30 and TRBJ2-5): SQTIHQWPATLVQPVGSPLSLECTVEGTSNPNLYWYRQAAGRGLQLLFYSVGIGQISSEVPQNLSASRPQDRQFILSSKKLLLSDSGFYLCAWRGAGGPGETQYFGPGTRLLVL.

The CDR3 loop is CASSHLLAGGKETQYF. In nucleotides, the CDR3 is TGCGCCAGCAGCCATCTACTAGCGGGGGGAAAAGAGACCCAGTACTTC. The rearrangement joins TRBV4-1 to TRBJ2-5; 12 bases are a match to TRBD2. Losses at the gene ends were 3 bases for V and 3 bases for J; bases not matched to a gene: 5. The germline CDR1 and CDR2 sequences are MGHRA and YSYEKL. The CDR3 is 16 amino acids.

This sequence joins TRBV5-4 and TRBJ1-2, with D possibly matching TRBD1 (5 bases). V gave up 0 bases and J gave up 8 bases, with 17 bases separating them. The CDR3 sequence is 15 residues long. CDR1 is SGHNT and CDR2 is YYREEE in the germline V gene (reference sequence). The CDR3 is CASSLAYRRFEGYTF. CDR3 DNA: TGTGCCAGCAGCTTGGCGTACAGGCGGTTTGAAGGCTACACCTTC.

The chain uses TRBV6-5 and TRBJ2-1, with a possible D match to TRBD1 (6 bases). Germline V lookup: CDR1 MNHEY, CDR2 SVGAGI. Between the trimmed V and J ends, which lost 2 bases and 10 bases, there was a span of 18 bases. CDR3 length: 15 residues. The CDR3 sequence: CASSYNRAPYSEQFF. DNA for the CDR3: TGTGCCAGCAGTTACAACAGGGCCCCCTATTCGGAGCAGTTCTTC.

This chain uses TRBV5-4 with TRBJ2-3, with 14 positions matching TRBD2. Germline CDR1 and CDR2: SGHNT and YYREEE (reference sequence). The CDR3 extends over 18 amino acids. V shed 4 bases, J shed 2 bases, and the junction held 9 bases outside the gene matches. The CDR3 DNA sequence: TGTGCCAGCAGCCGACTAGCGGGAGGGCCCGGAACCACAGATACGCAGTATTTT. Translated, it gives CASSRLAGGPGTTDTQYF.

The rearrangement uses TRBV7-6 and TRBJ1-3; D unclear. CDR1 and CDR2 (germline): SGHVS, FNYEAQ. This CDR3 has 12 residues. The germline V and J ends were trimmed by 8 bases and 4 bases, with 9 bases remaining between them. The CDR3 DNA follows: TGTGCCAGCCGCACAGTCGGAAACACCATATATTTT. This gives the protein CASRTVGNTIYF.

This clone was counted a single time. This chain links TRBV29-1 with TRBJ2-5; 9 bases are a match to TRBD2. The CDR3 extends over 16 amino acids. V lost 7 bases and J lost 4; bases outside the gene matches: 16. Germline-derived CDR1 and CDR2 are SQVTM and ANQGSEA. The CDR3 DNA is TGCAGCGGGATGAGAATCGGGGCGGGAGGGAGAGAGACCCAGTACTTC. Protein: CSGMRIGAGGRETQYF. Full variable domain (remainder filled in from reference TRBV29-1 and TRBJ2-5): SAVISQKPSRDICQRGTSLTIQCQVDSQVTMMFWYRQQPGQSLTLIATANQGSEATYESGFVIDKFPISRPNLTFSTLTVSNMSPEDSSIYLCSGMRIGAGGRETQYFGPGTRLLVL.

This clone was detected only once. V and J are TRBV30 and TRBJ2-3; 7 bases are shared with TRBD1. The V and J ends lost 4 bases and 2 bases, in that order; junction bases with no gene match: 6. The CDR3 extends over 14 amino acids. Germline-derived CDR1 and CDR2 are GTSNPN and SVGIG (reference sequence). CDR3 in amino acids: CAWTRQGHTDTQYF. In DNA form, the CDR3 reads TGTGCCTGGACCAGACAGGGCCACACAGATACGCAGTATTTT.

This sequence joins TRBV29-1 and TRBJ2-7, with a tentative D call TRBD1 (6 bases). CDR3 size: 14 residues. The V gene's germline CDR1 is SQVTM and CDR2 ANQGSEA. V was cut by 3 bases and J by 0 bases, with 12 bases left in between. The CDR3 loop is CSVEGASGSYEQYF. CDR3 nucleotide sequence: TGCAGCGTTGAGGGGGCGAGTGGCTCCTACGAGCAGTACTTC.

The chain uses TRBV4-2 and TRBJ2-3; 8 bases match TRBD1. Germline loops: CDR1 LGHNA, CDR2 YNFKEQ. CDR3 length equals 15 residues. V shed 5 bases, J shed 7 bases, and the junction held 11 bases outside the gene matches. CDR3 in DNA: TGTGCCAGCAGCACCCTAATGACAGGGGCGAATACGCAGTATTTT. Its translation is CASSTLMTGANTQYF.

The DNA of the CDR3 is TGCAGCGTTGGGGCGCGATCCAGGGCAATGAACACTGAAGCTTTCTTT. Translation gives CSVGARSRAMNTEAFF. The rearrangement joins TRBV29-1 to TRBJ1-1; a weak D match, TRBD1 (5 bases). Trimming removed 4 bases at V and 0 bases at J, with 18 bases between. Germline V gene sequence: CDR1 SQVTM, CDR2 ANQGSEA. The CDR3 is made up of 16 amino acids.

The chain joins TRBV6-1 to TRBJ2-7, with a weak D call TRBD1 (6 bases). This CDR3 is built from 12 residues. V was cut by 9 bases and J by 3 bases, with 12 bases left in between. Germline loops: CDR1 MNHNS, CDR2 SASEGT. In DNA, the CDR3 is TGTGCCAGAAGGACCAGGGGCTACGAGCAGTACTTC. Protein: CARRTRGYEQYF.

J is TRBJ1-2 and V is TRBV5-1, with D maybe TRBD1 (5 bases). The CDR3 is 14 amino acids. Germline assignment: CDR1 SGHRS and CDR2 YFSETQ. Trimming stripped 0 bases from V and 3 bases from J, with 9 bases between. The CDR3: CASSLGGEDYGYTF. The CDR3 nucleotides read TGCGCCAGCAGCTTGGGAGGGGAGGACTATGGCTACACCTTC.